The TCR beta chain described here comes from a study of identifying expanded T cells in peripheral blood. During the collection period, no donor immune events like infections were recorded. Profiled with immunoSEQ multiplex PCR; TCRdb holds only in-frame clones, not every one. The sample records 80,000 or so clones, about four fifths being singletons. To note about this clone: The same CDR3 arises from other DNA sequences in this sample as well.

The germline V gene has CDR1 SGHTA and CDR2 FQGNSA. The CDR3 runs 12 residues. V was clipped by 4 bases and J by 6 bases, with 8 bases between them. This TCR was sampled from a person aged 18 to 75 in good health. J is TRBJ2-3 and V is TRBV7-2; D gene unclear. The sample was blood. The CDR3 sequence is CASSSRPDTQYF. CDR3 DNA: TGTGCCAGCAGCTCTCGTCCCGATACGCAGTATTTT.